The 14 T cell receptor beta chains presented below share a single source sample, sequenced in a study of T cell changes during pregnancy in multiple sclerosis (dated by TCRdb to the late 2010s). The library was produced with the immunoSEQ multiplex PCR assay. TCRdb stores this immuneACCESS table with in-frame sequences only. Part of the clones is absent; in the studies checked, under half of the shortfall reflects unresolved V genes, and no reason is known for the rest. For this sample there are just over 15,000 clones; approximately 83% appear just once. The ten top clones hold about 18% of the sample. The specimen comprised CD8+ T cells from peripheral blood mononuclear cells, sampled after pregnancy. All receptors come from a female donor in good health, enrolled as a control in a pregnancy study.

The chain uses TRBV9 and TRBJ2-7; 7 nucleotides align to TRBD2. The V and J ends lost 3 bases and 5 bases, in that order; junction bases with no gene match: 17. The CDR3 consists of 17 residues. Germline V gene sequence: CDR1 SGDLS, CDR2 YYNGEE. The CDR3 DNA reads as TGTGCCAGCAGCGCCCCCTTTATGGGCGGGGGAGACAACGAGCAGTACTTC. Its protein is CASSAPFMGGGDNEQYF.

Only a few counts were recorded for this clone. The gene calls are TRBV28 and TRBJ2-7; D call uncertain. The CDR3 consists of 10 residues. Germline loops: CDR1 MDHEN, CDR2 SYDVKM. Trimming stripped 5 bases from V and 7 bases from J, with 6 bases between. The CDR3 nucleotides read TGTGCCAGCAGTCTCGTGGAGCAGTACTTC. Its translation is CASSLVEQYF.

The chain couples TRBV23-1 to TRBJ1-5, with TRBD1 identical over 8 bases. TRBV23-1 qualifies as an ORF whose function is uncertain. This CDR3 comprises 16 residues. Germline trimming cut 8 bases from V and 1 base from J; bases unmatched to any gene: 10. In DNA, the CDR3 is TGCGCCAGCCCGTACAGGGGGAAGGGGAGCAATCAGCCCCAGCATTTT. Residues: CASPYRGKGSNQPQHF.

The J gene is TRBJ2-7, the V gene TRBV10-3, with D maybe TRBD1 (6 bases). This CDR3 is 14 amino acids long. The V and J ends lost 6 bases and 0 bases respectively, with 12 bases between them. The germline gives CDR1 ENHRY, CDR2 SYGVKD. The CDR3 DNA is TGTGCCATCAGACACAGGGTTGACTCCTACGAGCAGTACTTC. Residues: CAIRHRVDSYEQYF.

The chain is built from TRBV7-9 and TRBJ1-5; no clear D. CDR3 length: 14 residues. V was clipped by 4 bases and J by 0 bases, with 7 bases between them. Germline assignment: CDR1 SEHNR and CDR2 FQNEAQ (reference sequence). The CDR3, as DNA: TGTGCCAGCAGCTCTGCGGCTAGCAATCAGCCCCAGCATTTT. This translates into CASSSAASNQPQHF.

This rearrangement joins TRBV5-5 to TRBJ1-2; TRBD1 agrees at 7 bases. Germline lookup yields CDR1 SGHKS and CDR2 YYEKEE (reference sequence). The CDR3 covers 16 residues. The trim removed 3 bases at V and 3 bases at J, leaving 11 bases unmatched. DNA for the CDR3: TGTGCCAGCAGCTCCGAAGGGGGCCAACCTTACTATGGCTACACCTTC. Protein: CASSSEGGQPYYGYTF.

The chain is built from TRBV6-1 and TRBJ1-1; no firm D call. V was shortened by 5 bases and J by 6 bases, with 10 bases between the two germline ends. This CDR3 region has 12 residues. Germline-derived CDR1 and CDR2 are MNHNS and SASEGT. As DNA, the CDR3 is TGTGCCAGCAGTATCAGGTCCGCTGAAGCTTTCTTT. This codes for CASSIRSAEAFF.

The chain carries TRBV19 and TRBJ2-6, with a possible D match to TRBD2 (5 bases). The CDR3 has 15 amino acids. V was cut by 5 bases and J by 3 bases, with 11 bases left in between. In germline, CDR1 is LNHDA, CDR2 SQIVND (reference sequence). CDR3 coding DNA: TGTGCCAGTAGTCTCGGGGTTGATGGGGCCAACGTCCTGACTTTC. This encodes CASSLGVDGANVLTF.

The chain employs TRBV28 and TRBJ2-1, with 10 bases fitting TRBD1. The J segment lost 4 bases and the V segment lost 6 bases, leaving 9 bases of the junction unmatched. This CDR3 contains 16 residues. Per germline, CDR1 MDHEN and CDR2 SYDVKM. The CDR3 coding sequence is TGTGCCAGCAGCCCCGGGACAGGGGAGGGGTACAATGAGCAGTTCTTC. Its protein is CASSPGTGEGYNEQFF.

This clone was detected once. This CDR3 is CASSLGQGWTEAFF. CDR3 in DNA: TGTGCCAGCAGCTTAGGGCAGGGGTGGACTGAAGCTTTCTTT. V usage is TRBV7-9 and J usage is TRBJ1-1; a possible D gene is TRBD1 (6 bases). This CDR3 contains 14 residues. The germline CDR1 and CDR2 sequences are SEHNR and FQNEAQ (reference sequence). The V end lost 1 base, the J end lost 5 bases, and 11 bases lay between the germline ends.

This clone was seen a handful of times. J is TRBJ1-1 and V is TRBV6-1, with D tentatively TRBD1 (5 bases). V lost 0 bases and J 8 bases, leaving 16 bases between the germline ends. CDR1 and CDR2 (germline): MNHNS, SASEGT. CDR3 length: 15 residues. CDR3 amino acids: CASSEAGGGSTEAFF. In DNA, the CDR3 is TGTGCCAGCAGTGAAGCCGGGGGGGGGTCAACCGAAGCTTTCTTT.

The chain carries TRBV9 and TRBJ2-3; 10 nucleotides match TRBD2. V was clipped by 3 bases and J by 1 base; unmatched bases: 5. The CDR3 length is 16 residues. Germline CDR1 and CDR2: SGDLS and YYNGEE. The CDR3 loop is CASSEGAGGGTDTQYF. DNA for the CDR3: TGTGCCAGCAGCGAGGGAGCGGGAGGGGGCACAGATACGCAGTATTTT.

The chain couples TRBV27 to TRBJ2-1; D perhaps matches TRBD2 (5 bases). CDR3 length equals 12 residues. Trimming cost V 6 bases and J 8 bases, with 11 bases left between them. CDR1 is MNHEY and CDR2 is SMNVEV in the germline V gene (reference sequence). Here the CDR3 reads CASSPGLDEQFF. CDR3 nucleotides: TGTGCCAGCAGCCCCGGACTGGATGAGCAGTTCTTC.

This chain links TRBV9 with TRBJ2-7; 8 bases are shared with TRBD1. Germline V gene lookup returns CDR1 SGDLS and CDR2 YYNGEE. This CDR3 has 13 residues. V gave up 2 bases and J gave up 3 bases; unmatched junction bases: 1. Written as DNA, the CDR3 is TGTGCCAGCAGCGTGGGACAGGACTACGAGCAGTACTTC. Its translation is CASSVGQDYEQYF.